A selection of T cell receptor beta chains follows, all from one sample in a study of response to subunit inactivated influenza vaccine. Each CDR3 protein is one row after TCRdb ran MiXCR on the RT-PCR reads. The sample lists roughly 620,000 distinct CDR3 sequences; about 10% were seen once. These same data were also listed under a study on T cells expressing NK-cell markers.

Sequencing used PBMCs from blood, obtained on the day of vaccination. The receptors originated from a man in his forties or fifties who received an inactivated influenza vaccine. CDR3s include the opening cysteine and the closing phenylalanine or tryptophan. D genes are given only for firm matches. Size is stated for part of the rows, as once, few or many counts, or as a class when the clone is expanded.

few	TRBJ2-1	TRBV18	-	TGTGCCAGCTCACCACCAACTGCACGGGGGATAAATGAGCAGTTCTTC	CASSPPTARGINEQFF
-	TRBJ1-2	TRBV5-1	-	TGCGCCAGCAGCTTGGGGGGCGCGTCCTATGGCTACACCTTC	CASSLGGASYGYTF
few	TRBJ2-3	TRBV5-1	-	TGCGCCAGCAGTTCCATGATGTGGGCAGCCGATACGCAGTATTTT	CASSSMMWAADTQYF
-	TRBJ2-5	TRBV2	-	TGTGCCAGCAGCGCTCTAGGATTAACCCAAGAGACCCAGTACTTC	CASSALGLTQETQYF
few	TRBJ2-5	TRBV7-8	-	TGTGCCAGCAGGTTACTACAGTTCGAGACCCAGTACTTC	CASRLLQFETQYF
-	TRBJ2-1	TRBV19	-	TGTGCCAGTAGTATAGCTCCCGACTCCTACAATGAGCAGTTCTTC	CASSIAPDSYNEQFF
-	TRBJ2-2	TRBV19	-	TGTGCCAGTAGTATCTGGGGCACCGGGGAGCTGTTTTTT	CASSIWGTGELFF
-	TRBJ2-1	TRBV5-1	-	TGCGCCAGCGCCACGTGGGGTGTAGCGGCGGATGAGCAGTTCTTC	CASATWGVAADEQFF
few	TRBJ2-5	TRBV28	TRBD1	TGTGCCAGCAGTCCACCCCTCCGGGACAGGGTAGAGACCCAGTACTTC	CASSPPLRDRVETQYF
many	TRBJ2-6	TRBV6-1	TRBD1	TGTGCCAGCAGCCCCTTCGGACAGGGTTGGACTGGGGCCAACGTCCTGACTTTC	CASSPFGQGWTGANVLTF
-	TRBJ2-5	TRBV20-1	-	TGCAGTGCCCAGTATTTGGGGGATACGGAGACCCAGTACTTC	CSAQYLGDTETQYF
few	TRBJ2-3	TRBV28	-	TGTGCCAGCAGTTTAAGGATGCGGGGCTTGCGCACAGATACGCAGTATTTT	CASSLRMRGLRTDTQYF
few	TRBJ2-7	TRBV28	TRBD1	TGTGCCAGCAGCCGGGACAGGAATAACTACGAGCAGTACTTC	CASSRDRNNYEQYF
-	TRBJ1-6	TRBV28	-	TGTGCCAGCAGTTCAGGACCAAGGCTTGGTTCACCCCTCCACTTT	CASSSGPRLGSPLHF
many	TRBJ2-1	TRBV15	-	TGTGCCACCAGCAGAGATCCGGGCGGGTACAATGAGCAGTTCTTC	CATSRDPGGYNEQFF
few	TRBJ2-3	TRBV7-9	-	TGTGCCAGCAGCTCGACTACCGCCGATACGCAGTATTTT	CASSSTTADTQYF
-	TRBJ1-3	TRBV7-9	-	TGTGCCAGCAGCTCCCTAGGCCACCTAAACACCATATATTTT	CASSSLGHLNTIYF
many	TRBJ2-7	TRBV5-1	-	TGCGCCAGCAGCTTGGAGGGACCGAGGAGGTACGAGCAGTACTTC	CASSLEGPRRYEQYF
few	TRBJ2-7	TRBV12-3/TRBV12-4	-	TGTGCCAGCAGTTTGGTTAAAGGGGAGACCTACGAGCAGTACTTC	CASSLVKGETYEQYF
-	TRBJ1-1	TRBV4-1	-	TGCGCCAGCAGCCAACAAGCATACACTGAAGCTTTCTTT	CASSQQAYTEAFF
-	TRBJ1-6	TRBV6-1	-	TGTGCCAGCAGTCAGACCGGGAGCTTCTATAATTCACCCCTCCACTTT	CASSQTGSFYNSPLHF
-	TRBJ1-2	TRBV12-3/TRBV12-4	-	TGTGCCAGCAGTTTATCCACTGGACTGGGCGGCAACTATGGCTACACCTTC	CASSLSTGLGGNYGYTF
-	TRBJ2-1	TRBV5-1	-	TGCGCCAGCAGCTTCTCCGGGGCTGGCTACAATGAGCAGTTCTTC	CASSFSGAGYNEQFF
-	TRBJ2-3	TRBV4-3	TRBD2	TGCGCCAGCAGCCAAGATCCGGCGGGAGCGGCAGATACGCAGTATTTT	CASSQDPAGAADTQYF
few	TRBJ2-3	TRBV20-1	TRBD1	TGCAGTGCTAGAGAGGGGACAGCCAGCACAGATACGCAGTATTTT	CSAREGTASTDTQYF
-	TRBJ2-1	TRBV20-1	-	TGCAGTGCTAGAGATGGTGCCTCCTACAATGAGCAGTTCTTC	CSARDGASYNEQFF
-	TRBJ2-1	TRBV5-1	TRBD1	TGCGCCAGCAGCAAGGACAGGGGCTGGGATGAGCAGTTCTTC	CASSKDRGWDEQFF
many	TRBJ1-1	TRBV19	TRBD1	TGTGCCAGTAGTCCGGGACAGCAAGTTGAAGCTTTCTTT	CASSPGQQVEAFF
-	TRBJ2-4	TRBV20-1	-	TGCAGTGCTAGAGATGAAGGGTTCGTCAAAAACATTCAGTACTTC	CSARDEGFVKNIQYF
-	TRBJ2-7	TRBV7-6	-	TGTGCCAGCAGCTCGCCCTATATGAGAGGGGTGAATTCCTACGAGCAGTACTTC	CASSSPYMRGVNSYEQYF
-	TRBJ2-2	TRBV29-1	TRBD1	TGCAGCGTTGAAGCCTCCGACAGGGGAGTCACCGGGGAGCTGTTTTTT	CSVEASDRGVTGELFF
-	TRBJ1-6	TRBV12-3/TRBV12-4	-	TGTGCCAGCAAGGGTGGGACTGATAATTCACCCCTCCACTTT	CASKGGTDNSPLHF
few	TRBJ2-7	TRBV7-3	-	TGTGCCAGCAGCCCCGGACTGAACCACGAGCAGTACTTC	CASSPGLNHEQYF
few	TRBJ1-1	TRBV12-3/TRBV12-4	-	TGTGCCACCCAGCGGGTCCGGGACACTGAAGCTTTCTTT	CATQRVRDTEAFF
few	TRBJ2-2	TRBV9	-	TGTGCCAGCAGCGCCCTGTACGGGAGTGGGTCCGGGGAGCTGTTTTTT	CASSALYGSGSGELFF
-	TRBJ2-1	TRBV20-1	TRBD2	TGCAGTGCTTACCTAGCGGGAGGGCCTTTTGAGCAGTTCTTC	CSAYLAGGPFEQFF
many	TRBJ2-2	TRBV12-3/TRBV12-4	-	TGTGCCAGCAGTTTCGAACGGATCAACACCGGGGAGCTGTTTTTT	CASSFERINTGELFF
-	TRBJ2-1	TRBV7-9	-	TGTGCCAACGGAGCTGGGGCAGGGGACGCTGAGCAGTTCTTC	CANGAGAGDAEQFF
many	TRBJ2-5	TRBV3-1	-	TGTGCCAGCAGCCAAGAAAGAGAGACCCAGTACTTC	CASSQERETQYF
-	TRBJ2-5	TRBV25-1	-	TGTGCCAGCAGACGGGACTGGCAAGAGACCCAGTACTTC	CASRRDWQETQYF
few	TRBJ2-2	TRBV27	-	TGTGCCAGCAGTTTAGGATCCGGGGGCGCGAACACCGGGGAGCTGTTTTTT	CASSLGSGGANTGELFF
few	TRBJ2-3	TRBV15	-	TGTGCCACCAGCAGGGCCCTCGATACGCAGTATTTT	CATSRALDTQYF
-	TRBJ2-7	TRBV20-1	-	TGCAGTGCTAGAACCCCACAGGGATTGTCCTACGAGCAGTACTTC	CSARTPQGLSYEQYF
few	TRBJ1-4	TRBV6-2/TRBV6-3	-	TGTGCCAGCAGTTACGAGACTACGGCTTATAGGACCGAAAAACTGTTTTTT	CASSYETTAYRTEKLFF
few	TRBJ2-7	TRBV29-1	-	TGCAGCGTTGAAGGTGCTGCTTACGAGCAGTACTTC	CSVEGAAYEQYF
many	TRBJ2-6	TRBV7-2	-	TGTGCCAGCAGCTTAGCGCGAAGTACAGGGTCCTCTGGGGCCAACGTCCTGACTTTC	CASSLARSTGSSGANVLTF
-	TRBJ2-7	TRBV11-2	-	TGTGCCAGCAGCCGCGCCTTAAGGGAGCAGTACTTC	CASSRALREQYF
-	TRBJ1-1	TRBV27	-	TGTGCCAGCAGTTTATCACGGACACCCGGAACTGAAGCTTTCTTT	CASSLSRTPGTEAFF
few	TRBJ2-3	TRBV10-3	-	TGTGCCATCAGGGGCCTTGTGGACACCGATACGCAGTATTTT	CAIRGLVDTDTQYF